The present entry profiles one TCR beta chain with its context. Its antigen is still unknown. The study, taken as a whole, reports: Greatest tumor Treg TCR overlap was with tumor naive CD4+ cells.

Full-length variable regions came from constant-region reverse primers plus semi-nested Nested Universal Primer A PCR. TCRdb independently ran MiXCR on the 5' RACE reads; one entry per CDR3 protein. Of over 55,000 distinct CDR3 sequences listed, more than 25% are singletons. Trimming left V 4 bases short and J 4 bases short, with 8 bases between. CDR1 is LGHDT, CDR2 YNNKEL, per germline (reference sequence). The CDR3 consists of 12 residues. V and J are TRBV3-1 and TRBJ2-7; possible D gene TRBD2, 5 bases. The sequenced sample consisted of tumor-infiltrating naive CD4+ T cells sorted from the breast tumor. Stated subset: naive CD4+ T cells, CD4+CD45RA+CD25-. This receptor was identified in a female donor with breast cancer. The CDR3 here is CASSRRRYEQYF. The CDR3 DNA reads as TGTGCCAGCAGCCGGAGGAGGTACGAGCAGTACTTC.